A single sample gave rise to the 26 T cell receptor beta chains below, sequenced in a study of T cell repertoires in cytomegalovirus infection. No antigens are known for them. TCRdb redid the calling of the reads with MiXCR, one entry per CDR3 protein. The data contain about 700,000 distinct CDR3 sequences, around 32% of them singletons. Here the sequenced sample was cultured PBMCs, taken from culture after CMV antigen stimulation. Source of these receptors: a human donor in good health (CMV status not recorded). Some clones in this sample may be carry-over from other donors' samples.

This clonotype was seen many times. The genes are TRBV7-8 and TRBJ1-1; unclear D gene. In germline, CDR1 is SGHVS, CDR2 FQNEAQ. Trimming pared 1 base from V and 1 base from J, leaving 13 bases between. CDR3 size: 16 residues. The CDR3 region is CASSLGWTEKNTEAFF. For the CDR3, the DNA is TGTGCCAGCAGCTTAGGATGGACGGAGAAGAACACTGAAGCTTTCTTT.

The chain combines TRBV18 with TRBJ1-1; 10 bases agree with TRBD1. CDR1 KGHSH and CDR2 LQKENI come from the germline V gene. The CDR3 length is 18 residues. V was clipped by 1 base and J by 7 bases; unmatched bases: 15. CDR3 loop: CASSPQPPGQGRFGEAFF. CDR3 nucleotides: TGTGCCAGCTCACCACAGCCTCCGGGACAGGGGAGGTTCGGTGAAGCTTTCTTT.

The gene calls are TRBV4-1 and TRBJ2-7; 11 nucleotides match TRBD2. V lost 5 bases and J lost 5; bases outside the gene matches: 8. CDR1 is MGHRA and CDR2 is YSYEKL in the germline V gene. This CDR3 has 15 residues. The CDR3 bases are TGCGCCAGCAGCGACCAACTAGCGGGAGCGCACGAGCAGTACTTC. Translating it yields CASSDQLAGAHEQYF.

The chain joins TRBV6-8 to TRBJ2-7; D is uncertain. Germline loops: CDR1 MNHGY, CDR2 SAAAGT. V lost 6 bases and J lost 5, with 14 bases in between. The CDR3 consists of 13 residues. The CDR3 DNA is TGTGCCAGCAGCCCTCAGGCCGTCCACGAGCAGTACTTC. It encodes CASSPQAVHEQYF.

The chain is built from TRBV6-5 and TRBJ2-3, with unresolved D. CDR1 and CDR2 from the germline V gene are MNHEY and SVGAGI. The CDR3 has 16 amino acids. V dropped 7 bases and J dropped 6 bases, with 23 bases sitting between them. CDR3 in DNA: TGTGCCAGCACTTTAATCCGGGTCCCTCCGGCGGATACGCAGTATTTT. This codes for CASTLIRVPPADTQYF.

This clonotype was picked up a small number of times. The chain joins TRBV20-1 to TRBJ2-1; D may be TRBD2 (6 bases). CDR1 is DFQATT and CDR2 is SNEGSKA in the germline V gene (reference sequence). Trimming stripped 0 bases from V and 4 bases from J, with 16 bases between. The CDR3 is 16 amino acids. CDR3 nucleotides: TGCAGTGCTAGAGATAACGGGCTAGCGACGTACAATGAGCAGTTCTTC. Translated: CSARDNGLATYNEQFF.

Only a few counts were recorded for this clonotype. The rearrangement links TRBV4-1 to TRBJ1-1; D possibly corresponds to TRBD1 (6 bases). Germline-derived CDR1 and CDR2 are MGHRA and YSYEKL. Trimming cost V 2 bases and J 6 bases, with 19 bases left between them. The CDR3 totals 16 residues. CDR3 sequence: CASSQKRGRDRSEAFF. The CDR3 DNA is TGCGCCAGCAGCCAAAAGCGGGGGCGCGATAGGTCTGAAGCTTTCTTT.

The chain uses TRBV27 and TRBJ2-1; tentative D call: TRBD2 (7 bases). Germline lookup yields CDR1 MNHEY and CDR2 SMNVEV (reference sequence). The CDR3 length is 17 residues. V lost 6 bases and J 7 bases, leaving 25 bases between the germline ends. The chain's CDR3 is CASRPLPGGRGGNEQFF. In nucleotides, the CDR3 is TGTGCCAGCAGACCTTTGCCTGGCGGGAGAGGGGGGAATGAGCAGTTCTTC.

The rearrangement joins TRBV18 to TRBJ2-5, with 9 bases matching TRBD1. Germline V gene lookup returns CDR1 KGHSH and CDR2 LQKENI. The CDR3 sequence is 15 residues long. The V and J ends lost 3 bases and 2 bases, in that order; junction bases with no gene match: 4. CDR3 amino acids: CASSPRTGVQETQYF. CDR3 in DNA: TGTGCCAGCTCACCCAGGACAGGGGTGCAAGAGACCCAGTACTTC. The full variable domain, with the rest looked up from reference TRBV18 and TRBJ2-5, is NAGVMQNPRHLVRRRGQEARLRCSPMKGHSHVYWYRQLPEEGLKFMVYLQKENIIDESGMPKERFSAEFPKEGPSILRIQQVVRGDSAAYFCASSPRTGVQETQYFGPGTRLLVL.

V usage is TRBV29-1 and J usage is TRBJ1-4; perhaps TRBD1 as D (5 bases). Germline lookup yields CDR1 SQVTM and CDR2 ANQGSEA. The length of the CDR3 is 15 residues. Trimming pared 6 bases from V and 6 bases from J, leaving 20 bases between. The CDR3 sequence: CSVGDSFPRDEKLFF. The CDR3 region has the DNA TGCAGCGTCGGTGACAGCTTCCCACGGGATGAAAAACTGTTTTTT. The full variable domain, rest sourced from reference TRBV29-1 and TRBJ1-4, is SAVISQKPSRDICQRGTSLTIQCQVDSQVTMMFWYRQQPGQSLTLIATANQGSEATYESGFVIDKFPISRPNLTFSTLTVSNMSPEDSSIYLCSVGDSFPRDEKLFFGSGTQLSVL.

This clonotype was observed many times. This chain connects TRBV7-2 to TRBJ2-7, with D possibly being TRBD1 (6 bases). The CDR3 length is 18 residues. Germline V gene data show CDR1 as SGHTA and CDR2 as FQGNSA. The V end lost 5 bases, the J end lost 4 bases, and 27 bases lay between the germline ends. CDR3: CASSPRTVLKDRTYEQYF. Here the CDR3 DNA reads TGTGCCAGCAGCCCTCGGACAGTATTGAAGGATCGAACTTACGAGCAGTACTTC. Drawing the rest from reference TRBV7-2 and TRBJ2-7, the complete variable domain is GAGVSQSPSNKVTEKGKDVELRCDPISGHTALYWYRQSLGQGLEFLIYFQGNSAPDKSGLPSDRFSAERTGGSVSTLTIQRTQQEDSAVYLCASSPRTVLKDRTYEQYFGPGTRLTVT.

In nucleotides, the CDR3 is TGTGCCAGCAGTGAATGGGGGCGTTTGGAGGGCTACACCTTC. Protein product: CASSEWGRLEGYTF. This sequence joins TRBV6-1 and TRBJ1-2, with D possibly matching TRBD1 (6 bases). This CDR3 comprises 14 residues. The ends were cut back, 2 bases at V and 8 bases at J, with 15 bases in the middle. CDR1 is MNHNS and CDR2 is SASEGT in the germline V gene.

The V and J genes are TRBV2 and TRBJ2-5, with TRBD2 as a possible D gene (6 bases). This CDR3 has 16 amino acids. Germline assignment: CDR1 SNHLY and CDR2 FYNNEI. Trimming shortened V by 0 bases and J by 5 bases, and 16 bases separated the two germline ends. CDR3 nucleotides: TGTGCCAGCAGTGAAGCGACGTCCGCTAGCGCGGAGACCCAGTACTTC. Its translation: CASSEATSASAETQYF. The complete variable domain, with remaining parts taken from reference TRBV2 and TRBJ2-5, reads EPEVTQTPSHQVTQMGQEVILRCVPISNHLYFYWYRQILGQKVEFLVSFYNNEISEKSEIFDDQFSVERPDGSNFTLKIRSTKLEDSAMYFCASSEATSASAETQYFGPGTRLLVL.

The V call is TRBV2, the J call TRBJ2-7; no definite D call. V was clipped by 7 bases and J by 6 bases, with 19 bases between them. The CDR3 sequence is 14 residues long. Germline assignment: CDR1 SNHLY and CDR2 FYNNEI. The CDR3 coding sequence is TGTGCCAGCATCTATCTTGGGAATAACGTCGAGCAGTACTTC. This sequence encodes CASIYLGNNVEQYF. Filled out from reference TRBV2 and TRBJ2-7, the complete variable domain reads EPEVTQTPSHQVTQMGQEVILRCVPISNHLYFYWYRQILGQKVEFLVSFYNNEISEKSEIFDDQFSVERPDGSNFTLKIRSTKLEDSAMYFCASIYLGNNVEQYFGPGTRLTVT.

This clonotype was found a few times. The gene calls are TRBV20-1 and TRBJ2-7, with D tentatively TRBD1 (6 bases). The germline gives CDR1 DFQATT, CDR2 SNEGSKA (reference sequence). With 2 bases removed from V and 3 bases from J, the gap between germline ends came to 11 bases. This CDR3 region has 13 residues. CDR3 in amino acids: CSARRPGDYEQYF. The CDR3 nucleotides read TGCAGTGCTAGAAGGCCAGGGGACTACGAGCAGTACTTC.

This clonotype has a handful of counts. V usage is TRBV7-6 and J usage is TRBJ1-1; the D is unclear. This CDR3 has 13 amino acids. Trimming pared 8 bases from V and 3 bases from J, leaving 13 bases between. Germline V gives CDR1 SGHVS, CDR2 FNYEAQ. CDR3 protein: CASSPLGHTEAFF. CDR3 sequence (DNA): TGTGCCAGCTCCCCCTTAGGGCACACTGAAGCTTTCTTT.

DNA for the CDR3: TGTGCCAGCAGACTAGTTGGGGGACAGGGCACGGGCGAGGATGGCTACACCTTC. This codes for CASRLVGGQGTGEDGYTF. This chain links TRBV9 with TRBJ1-2; 9 bases are a match to TRBD1. This CDR3 spans 18 amino acids. Germline-derived CDR1 and CDR2 are SGDLS and YYNGEE. Trimming took 5 bases from V and 6 from J; bases not matched to a gene: 20.

This clonotype was counted only a few times. The V call is TRBV19, the J call TRBJ1-1, with a weak D call TRBD1 (6 bases). V was clipped by 5 bases and J by 1 base, with 11 bases between them. The CDR3 is 14 amino acids. Germline CDR1 reads LNHDA; CDR2 reads SQIVND (reference sequence). This chain's CDR3 is CASSVGGPNTEAFF. CDR3 coding DNA: TGTGCCAGTAGTGTCGGGGGCCCGAACACTGAAGCTTTCTTT.

The CDR3 is CASSLESGNEQFF. The CDR3 bases are TGTGCCAGCAGCTTAGAATCGGGCAATGAGCAGTTCTTC. The chain links TRBV7-8 to TRBJ2-1; D is unclear. Looked up from germline, CDR1 is SGHVS and CDR2 is FQNEAQ. The CDR3 extends over 13 amino acids. Trimming removed 1 base at V and 6 bases at J, with 7 bases between.

This clonotype was seen more than once but under ten times. V is TRBV7-2 and J is TRBJ1-1; maybe TRBD1 (5 bases). The germline V gene has CDR1 SGHTA and CDR2 FQGNSA. V dropped 5 bases and J dropped 6 bases, with 16 bases sitting between them. The length of the CDR3 is 14 residues. The CDR3 bases are TGTGCCAGCAGCCGTGCGGGGACGCCCCCTGAAGCTTTCTTT. Amino acid sequence: CASSRAGTPPEAFF. Variable domain in full (rest from reference TRBV7-2 and TRBJ1-1): GAGVSQSPSNKVTEKGKDVELRCDPISGHTALYWYRQSLGQGLEFLIYFQGNSAPDKSGLPSDRFSAERTGGSVSTLTIQRTQQEDSAVYLCASSRAGTPPEAFFGQGTRLTVV.

This clonotype has a handful of counts. The genes are TRBV7-2 and TRBJ2-2; 7 nucleotides match TRBD2. The germline gives CDR1 SGHTA, CDR2 FQGNSA. This CDR3 has 15 residues. V lost 5 bases to trimming and J lost 1 base; unmatched junction nucleotides: 4. The CDR3 coding sequence is TGTGCCAGCAGCGTTGGGGGGGGGAACACCGGGGAGCTGTTTTTT. Translated: CASSVGGGNTGELFF.

The J gene is TRBJ2-3, the V gene TRBV19, with TRBD2 identical over 12 bases. The CDR3 has 15 amino acids. V trimming: 4 bases; J trimming: 2 bases; junction bases outside the gene matches: 1. CDR1 is LNHDA and CDR2 is SQIVND in the germline V gene (reference sequence). The CDR3 sequence is CASSRLAGATDTQYF. The DNA for the CDR3 is TGTGCCAGTAGTAGACTAGCGGGAGCCACAGATACGCAGTATTTT.

The chain uses TRBV28 and TRBJ1-1; D ambiguous. In germline, CDR1 is MDHEN, CDR2 SYDVKM. The germline V and J ends were trimmed by 6 bases and 5 bases, with 10 bases remaining between them. The CDR3 is made up of 12 amino acids. DNA for the CDR3: TGTGCCAGCAGCCACGAGAGGACTGAAGCTTTCTTT. Protein product: CASSHERTEAFF.

This clonotype has just one count. CDR3: CASSHRQYYNEQFF. CDR3 coding DNA: TGTGCCAGCAGCCACCGACAGTACTACAATGAGCAGTTCTTC. The rearrangement links TRBV3-1 to TRBJ2-1, with D perhaps matching TRBD1 (5 bases). This CDR3 is 14 amino acids long. Trimming cost V 3 bases and J 3 bases, with 9 bases left between them. Germline CDR1 and CDR2: LGHDT and YNNKEL (reference sequence).

CDR3 sequence: CAISAGSTTGALRRLEQFF. In DNA form, the CDR3 reads TGTGCCATCAGTGCCGGATCGACGACCGGGGCCCTGAGAAGGCTAGAGCAGTTCTTC. V gene TRBV10-3 combines with J gene TRBJ2-1; perhaps D is TRBD1 or TRBD2 (5 bases each). This CDR3 contains 19 residues. CDR1 ENHRY and CDR2 SYGVKD come from the germline V gene. V shed 4 bases and J shed 10 bases, with 32 bases lying between them.

The chain carries TRBV14 and TRBJ1-2; D unclear. The CDR3 runs 13 residues. Germline CDR1 is SGHDN and CDR2 is FVKESK. V was pared by 0 bases and J by 8 bases, with 10 bases between. Here the CDR3 DNA reads TGTGCCAGCAGCCAAGATGAGCGGAGGGGCTACACCTTC. Protein sequence: CASSQDERRGYTF.